Shown below are 4 T cell receptor beta chains from a single sample sequenced in a study of cytomegalovirus exposure and HLA in healthy donors. The PCR employed 60 Vbeta primers together with 13 Jbeta primers. Generated by immunoSEQ multiplex PCR, the TCRdb table keeps only in-frame clones and is missing some. The sample gives roughly 80,000 clones, roughly 72% of which show up once; around 6.4% is in the top ten. What was sequenced was PBMCs. The receptors here all came from a woman aged 45-65 years in good health and CMV-seropositive.

The chain joins TRBV6-6 to TRBJ2-7; D gene uncertain. This CDR3 comprises 13 residues. V lost 2 bases to trimming and J lost 6 bases, with 11 bases between them. The germline V gene has CDR1 MNHNY and CDR2 SVGAGI (reference sequence). In DNA, the CDR3 is TGTGCCAGCAGTTACGCAACCTACGGCGAGCAGTACTTC. Translated: CASSYATYGEQYF.

The chain carries TRBV28 and TRBJ1-2; 7 positions match TRBD1. Germline CDR1 MDHEN, CDR2 SYDVKM. The CDR3 runs 12 residues. The V segment lost 3 bases and the J segment 5 bases; nucleotides outside the gene matches: 0. The DNA of the CDR3 is TGTGCCAGCAGTTTGACAGGGTATGGCTACACCTTC. Amino acid sequence: CASSLTGYGYTF.

The rearrangement joins TRBV9 to TRBJ1-2; a possible D gene is TRBD1 (6 bases). V lost 0 bases and J lost 0, with 15 bases in between. The germline gives CDR1 SGDLS, CDR2 YYNGEE. The length of the CDR3 is 17 residues. CDR3 amino acids: CASSVEKGTLPNYGYTF. CDR3 DNA: TGTGCCAGCAGCGTAGAAAAAGGGACACTTCCTAACTATGGCTACACCTTC.

The sample holds a few counts of this clone. The chain couples TRBV7-8 to TRBJ2-1; weak D call: TRBD2 (6 bases). Trimming removed 4 bases at V and 5 bases at J, with 12 bases between. The CDR3 is 14 amino acids. The germline V gene has CDR1 SGHVS and CDR2 FQNEAQ. The DNA for the CDR3 is TGTGCCAGCAGCTCAAGGGGACTGCACAATGAGCAGTTCTTC. As protein: CASSSRGLHNEQFF.